This T cell receptor (beta chain) came from a study of T-cell reconstitution after alpha-beta-depleted transplantation in children. Whole-study results and caveats: Surviving recipient T cells and thymic progenitors produced the high day-60 TCRbeta diversity seen in some patients. From newly produced T cells came most of the T-cell counts and diversity one year after transplant.

The table lists this clonotype with a few counts. The antigen is unknown. Unique molecular identifiers tagged the TCRbeta library. Each CDR3 protein is one row after TCRdb ran MiXCR on the PCR reads. The sample holds 97,000 or so distinct CDR3 sequences, roughly 7.2% seen once. Germline-derived CDR1 and CDR2 are MNHEY and SVGEGT. V trimming: 6 bases; J trimming: 3 bases; junction bases outside the gene matches: 3. The CDR3 has 13 amino acids. This receptor was obtained from a boy aged 2 to 10 with acute lymphoblastic leukemia, due to receive a stem cell transplant. The starting material was PBMCs, obtained before TCRalphabeta/CD19-depleted stem cell transplant. The V gene is TRBV6-2 or TRBV6-3, the J gene TRBJ2-3; 7 positions agree with TRBD1. The DNA for the CDR3 is TGTGCCAGCAGGAAGACAGGGACAGATACGCAGTATTTT. Translation gives CASRKTGTDTQYF.